The source of this TCR beta chain is a study of neurological immune-mediated disorders. Study-level results: Levels of TCR clonal expansion peaked in HTLV-1-associated myelopathy and reached their lowest in multiple sclerosis, under those of healthy controls.

TCRdb ran MiXCR on the 5' RACE reads and lists one entry per CDR3 protein. The sample consists of over 60,000 distinct CDR3 sequences, 4.5% to 5.5% of them appearing once. This clonotype was seen at least ten times. What it binds is not known. Trimming left V 6 bases short and J 1 base short, with 9 bases between. The CDR3 is 13 amino acids. Germline V gene lookup returns CDR1 MNHEY and CDR2 SVGEGT. Material: PBMCs. The origin of this receptor is a woman in her seventies with multiple sclerosis. This chain joins TRBV6-2 or TRBV6-3 and TRBJ2-5; weak D call: TRBD1 (5 bases). Here the CDR3 reads CASSGHLQETQYF. The CDR3 DNA sequence: TGTGCCAGCAGCGGACACCTCCAAGAGACCCAGTACTTC.